This paragraph covers one T cell receptor (beta chain) sequence. This table comes from immunoSEQ multiplex PCR, and its TCRdb copy is limited to in-frame clones, with some not included. The sample records about 140,000 clones, 65% to 85% being singletons. This specimen belongs to a study of blood T cell repertoires in COVID-19. This CDR3 has 17 residues. Germline loops: CDR1 MDHEN, CDR2 SYDVKM. V lost 2 bases, J lost 1 base, and 8 bases stayed unmatched. The chain employs TRBV28 and TRBJ2-4; TRBD2 agrees at 7 bases. The sequence was collected from a human donor in a cohort sampled during active COVID-19. Specimen: peripheral blood. For the CDR3, the DNA is TGTGCCAGCAGTTTAGGGGGGGGAGGGATGGCCAAAAACATTCAGTACTTC. The encoded protein is CASSLGGGGMAKNIQYF.